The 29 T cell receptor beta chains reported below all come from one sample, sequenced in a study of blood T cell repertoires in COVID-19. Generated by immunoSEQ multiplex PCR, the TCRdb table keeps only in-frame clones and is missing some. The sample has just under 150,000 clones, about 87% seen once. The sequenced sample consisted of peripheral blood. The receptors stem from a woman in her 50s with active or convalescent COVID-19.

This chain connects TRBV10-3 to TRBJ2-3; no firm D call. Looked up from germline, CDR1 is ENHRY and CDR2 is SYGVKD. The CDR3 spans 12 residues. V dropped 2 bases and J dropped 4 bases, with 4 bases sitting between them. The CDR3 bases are TGTGCCATCAGTGAGGGCTCAGATACGCAGTATTTT. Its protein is CAISEGSDTQYF.

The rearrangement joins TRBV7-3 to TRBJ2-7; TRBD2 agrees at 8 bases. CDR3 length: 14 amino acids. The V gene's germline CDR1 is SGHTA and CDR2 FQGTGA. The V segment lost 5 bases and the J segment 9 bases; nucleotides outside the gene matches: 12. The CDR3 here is CASSPRGGADRQYF. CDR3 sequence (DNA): TGTGCCAGCAGCCCACGGGGGGGGGCCGACCGGCAGTACTTC.

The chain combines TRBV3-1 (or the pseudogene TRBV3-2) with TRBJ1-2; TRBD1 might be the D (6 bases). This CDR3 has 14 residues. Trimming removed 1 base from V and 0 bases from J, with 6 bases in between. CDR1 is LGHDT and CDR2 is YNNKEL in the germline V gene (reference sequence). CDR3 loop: CASSQGTANYGYTF. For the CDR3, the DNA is TGTGCCAGCAGCCAAGGGACAGCTAACTATGGCTACACCTTC.

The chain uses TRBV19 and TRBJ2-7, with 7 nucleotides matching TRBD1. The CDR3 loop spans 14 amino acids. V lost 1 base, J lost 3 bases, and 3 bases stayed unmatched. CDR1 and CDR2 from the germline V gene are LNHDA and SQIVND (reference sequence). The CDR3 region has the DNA TGTGCCAGTAGTATAGTAGGGGACAGCTACGAGCAGTACTTC. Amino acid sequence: CASSIVGDSYEQYF.

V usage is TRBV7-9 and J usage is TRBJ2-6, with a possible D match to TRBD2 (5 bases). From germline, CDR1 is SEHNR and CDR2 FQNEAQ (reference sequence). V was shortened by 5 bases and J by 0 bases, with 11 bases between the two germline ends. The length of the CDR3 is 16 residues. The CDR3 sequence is CASSPTRGSGANVLTF. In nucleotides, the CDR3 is TGTGCCAGCAGCCCTACCCGGGGCTCTGGGGCCAACGTCCTGACTTTC. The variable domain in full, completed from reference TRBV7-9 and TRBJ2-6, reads DTGVSQNPRHKITKRGQNVTFRCDPISEHNRLYWYRQTLGQGPEFLTYFQNEAQLEKSRLLSDRFSAERPKGSFSTLEIQRTEQGDSAMYLCASSPTRGSGANVLTFGAGSRLTVL.

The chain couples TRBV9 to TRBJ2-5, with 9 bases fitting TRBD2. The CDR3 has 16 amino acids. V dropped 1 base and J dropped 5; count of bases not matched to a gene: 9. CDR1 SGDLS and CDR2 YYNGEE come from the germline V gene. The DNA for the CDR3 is TGTGCCAGCAGCGTACGGAATAGCGGGAGTAGGGAGACCCAGTACTTC. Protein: CASSVRNSGSRETQYF.

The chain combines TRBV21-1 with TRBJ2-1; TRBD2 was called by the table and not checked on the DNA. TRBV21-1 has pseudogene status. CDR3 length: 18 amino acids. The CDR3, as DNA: TGTGCCAGCAGCAATGTTCAACACCGGACTAGCGGATACAATGAGCAGTTCTTC. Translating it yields CASSNVQHRTSGYNEQFF.

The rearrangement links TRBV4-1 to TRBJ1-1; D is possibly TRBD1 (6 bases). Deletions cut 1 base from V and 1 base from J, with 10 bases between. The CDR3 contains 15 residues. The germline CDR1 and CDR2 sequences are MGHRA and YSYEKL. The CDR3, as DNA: TGCGCCAGCAGCCAAGGTTCAGGGGCGAACACTGAAGCTTTCTTT. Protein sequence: CASSQGSGANTEAFF.

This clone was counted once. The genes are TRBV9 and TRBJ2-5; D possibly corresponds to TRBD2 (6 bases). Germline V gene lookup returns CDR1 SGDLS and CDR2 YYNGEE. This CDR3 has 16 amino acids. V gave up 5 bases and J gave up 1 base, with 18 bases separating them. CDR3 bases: TGTGCCAGCAGTCTATCAGGAGGGGCCCTCCAAGAGACCCAGTACTTC. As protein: CASSLSGGALQETQYF.

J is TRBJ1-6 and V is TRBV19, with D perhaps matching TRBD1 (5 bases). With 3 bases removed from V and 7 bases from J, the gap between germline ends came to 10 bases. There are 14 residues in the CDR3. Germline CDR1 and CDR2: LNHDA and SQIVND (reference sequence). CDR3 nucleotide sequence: TGTGCCAGTAGTATTGGAGGGGCCAATTCACCCCTCCACTTT. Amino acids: CASSIGGANSPLHF.

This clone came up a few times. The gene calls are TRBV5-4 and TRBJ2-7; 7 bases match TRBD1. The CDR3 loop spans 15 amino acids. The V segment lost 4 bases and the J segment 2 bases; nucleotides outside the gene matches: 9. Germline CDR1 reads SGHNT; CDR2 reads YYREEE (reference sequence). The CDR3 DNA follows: TGTGCCAGCAGCCCCCGACAGGGTGAAGCCTACGAGCAGTACTTC. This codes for CASSPRQGEAYEQYF.

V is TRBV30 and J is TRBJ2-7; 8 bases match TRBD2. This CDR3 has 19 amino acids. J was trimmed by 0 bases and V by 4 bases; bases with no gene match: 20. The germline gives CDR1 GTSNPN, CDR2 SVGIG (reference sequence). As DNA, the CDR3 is TGTGCCTGGAAAAGGACGGGGGGGTTGCGGGAGGTAAGCTCCTACGAGCAGTACTTC. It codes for CAWKRTGGLREVSSYEQYF.

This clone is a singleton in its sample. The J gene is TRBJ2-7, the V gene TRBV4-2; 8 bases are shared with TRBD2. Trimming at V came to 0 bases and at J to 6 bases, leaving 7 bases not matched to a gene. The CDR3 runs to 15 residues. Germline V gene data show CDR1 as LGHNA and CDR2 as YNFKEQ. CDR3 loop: CASSQDWTGGGEQYF. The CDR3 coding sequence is TGTGCCAGCAGCCAAGATTGGACCGGGGGGGGCGAGCAGTACTTC.

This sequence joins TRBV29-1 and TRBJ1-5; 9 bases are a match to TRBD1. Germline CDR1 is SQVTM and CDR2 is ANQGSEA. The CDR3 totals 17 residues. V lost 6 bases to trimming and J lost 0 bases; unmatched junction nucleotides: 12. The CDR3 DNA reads TGCAGCGTGACAGCCGGGACAGGGATAGGTAGCAATCAGCCCCAGCATTTT. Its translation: CSVTAGTGIGSNQPQHF.

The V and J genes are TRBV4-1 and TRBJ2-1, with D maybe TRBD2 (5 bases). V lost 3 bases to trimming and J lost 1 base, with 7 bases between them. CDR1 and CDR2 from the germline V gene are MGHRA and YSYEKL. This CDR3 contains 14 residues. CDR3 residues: CASSQLASYNEQFF. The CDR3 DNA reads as TGCGCCAGCAGCCAGTTAGCGTCCTACAATGAGCAGTTCTTC.

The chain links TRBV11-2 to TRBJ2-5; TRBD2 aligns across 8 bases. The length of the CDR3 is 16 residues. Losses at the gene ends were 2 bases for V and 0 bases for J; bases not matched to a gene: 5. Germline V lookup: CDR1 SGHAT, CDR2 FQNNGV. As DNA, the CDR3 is TGTGCCAGCAGCTTAAATAGCGGGAAGTACCAAGAGACCCAGTACTTC. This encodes CASSLNSGKYQETQYF.

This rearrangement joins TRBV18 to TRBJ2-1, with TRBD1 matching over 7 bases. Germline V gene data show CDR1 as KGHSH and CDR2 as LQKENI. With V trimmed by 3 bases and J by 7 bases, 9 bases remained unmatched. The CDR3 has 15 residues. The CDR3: CASSPEGARRNEQFF. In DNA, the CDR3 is TGTGCCAGCTCACCTGAGGGGGCAAGGCGGAATGAGCAGTTCTTC.

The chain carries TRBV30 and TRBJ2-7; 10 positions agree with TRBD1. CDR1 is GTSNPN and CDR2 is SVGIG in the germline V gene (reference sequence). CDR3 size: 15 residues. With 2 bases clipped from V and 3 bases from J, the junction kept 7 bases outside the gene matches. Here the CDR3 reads CAWSHRGQGNYEQYF. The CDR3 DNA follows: TGTGCCTGGAGTCATCGGGGACAGGGGAACTACGAGCAGTACTTC.

In DNA form, the CDR3 reads TGTGCCAGCAGTTCCCCTCCGGGGAGGGGAAATGAGCAGTTCTTC. This translates into CASSSPPGRGNEQFF. V usage is TRBV27 and J usage is TRBJ2-1, with 7 bases matching TRBD2. V shed 4 bases, J shed 7 bases, and the junction held 10 bases outside the gene matches. The germline V gene encodes CDR1 MNHEY and CDR2 SMNVEV (reference sequence). This CDR3 is built from 15 residues.

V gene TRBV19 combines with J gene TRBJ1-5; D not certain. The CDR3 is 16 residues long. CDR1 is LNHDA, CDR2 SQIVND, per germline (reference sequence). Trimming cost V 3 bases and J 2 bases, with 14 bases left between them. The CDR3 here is CASSIGLLRGNQPQHF. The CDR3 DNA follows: TGTGCCAGTAGTATTGGCCTGCTGCGGGGCAATCAGCCCCAGCATTTT.

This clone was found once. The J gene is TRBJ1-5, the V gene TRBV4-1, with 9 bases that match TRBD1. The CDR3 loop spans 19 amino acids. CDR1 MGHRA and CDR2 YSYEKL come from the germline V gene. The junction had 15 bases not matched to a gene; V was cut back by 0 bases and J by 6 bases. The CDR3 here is CASSQDLTQGAAGGQPQHF. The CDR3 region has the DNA TGCGCCAGCAGCCAAGATCTTACACAGGGGGCCGCCGGGGGTCAGCCCCAGCATTTT.

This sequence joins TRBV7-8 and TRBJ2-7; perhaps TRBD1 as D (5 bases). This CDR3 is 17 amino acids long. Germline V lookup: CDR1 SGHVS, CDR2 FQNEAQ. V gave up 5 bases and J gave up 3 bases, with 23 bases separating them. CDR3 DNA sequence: TGTGCCAGCAGCGCAGGCGTCAGGGCGGTGGTAGGCTACGAGCAGTACTTC. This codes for CASSAGVRAVVGYEQYF.

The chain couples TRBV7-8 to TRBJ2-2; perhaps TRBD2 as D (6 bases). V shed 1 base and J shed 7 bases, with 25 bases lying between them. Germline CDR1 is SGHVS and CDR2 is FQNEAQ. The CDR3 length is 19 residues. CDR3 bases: TGTGCCAGCAGCTTAGTGGTCCCGGGTGGCGGGACGTTCTACGGGGAGCTGTTTTTT. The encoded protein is CASSLVVPGGGTFYGELFF.

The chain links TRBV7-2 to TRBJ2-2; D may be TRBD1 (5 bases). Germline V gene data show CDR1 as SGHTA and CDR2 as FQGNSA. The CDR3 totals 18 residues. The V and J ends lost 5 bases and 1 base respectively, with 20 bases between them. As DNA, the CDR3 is TGTGCCAGCAGCCCCTTCATCTTAGGGGATGAGAACACCGGGGAGCTGTTTTTT. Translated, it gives CASSPFILGDENTGELFF.

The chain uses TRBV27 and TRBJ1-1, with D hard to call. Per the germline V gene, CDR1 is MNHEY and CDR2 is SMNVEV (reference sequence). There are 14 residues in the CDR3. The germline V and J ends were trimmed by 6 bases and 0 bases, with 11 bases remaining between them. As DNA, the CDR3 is TGTGCCAGCAGGACTTACTTTATGAACACTGAAGCTTTCTTT. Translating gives CASRTYFMNTEAFF.

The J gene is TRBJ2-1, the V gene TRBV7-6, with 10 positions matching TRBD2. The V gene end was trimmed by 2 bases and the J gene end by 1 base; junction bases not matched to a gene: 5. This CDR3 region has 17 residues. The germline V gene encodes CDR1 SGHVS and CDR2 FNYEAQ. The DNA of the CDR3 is TGTGCCAGCAGCTTATCTGAACTAGCGGGGTCCTACAATGAGCAGTTCTTC. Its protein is CASSLSELAGSYNEQFF.

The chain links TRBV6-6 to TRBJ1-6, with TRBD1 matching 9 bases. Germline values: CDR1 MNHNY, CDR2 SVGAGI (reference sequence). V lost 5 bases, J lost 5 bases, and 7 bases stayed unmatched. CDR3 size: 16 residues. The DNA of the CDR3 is TGTGCCAGCAGTCCTACACAGGGGGCCCATAATTCACCCCTCCACTTT. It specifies CASSPTQGAHNSPLHF.

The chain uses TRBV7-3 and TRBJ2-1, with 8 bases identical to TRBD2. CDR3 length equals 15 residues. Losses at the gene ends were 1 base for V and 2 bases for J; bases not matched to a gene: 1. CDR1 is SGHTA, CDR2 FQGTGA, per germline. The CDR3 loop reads CASSLSGGTYNEQFF. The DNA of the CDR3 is TGTGCCAGCAGCTTAAGCGGGGGGACCTACAATGAGCAGTTCTTC.

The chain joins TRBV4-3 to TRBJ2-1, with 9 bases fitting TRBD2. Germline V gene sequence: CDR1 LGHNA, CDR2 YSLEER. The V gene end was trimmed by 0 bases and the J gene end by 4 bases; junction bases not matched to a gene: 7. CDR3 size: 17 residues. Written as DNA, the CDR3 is TGCGCCAGCAGCCAAGAGCCAGCGGGGGGCTTATACAATGAGCAGTTCTTC. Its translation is CASSQEPAGGLYNEQFF.